This TCR beta chain was captured in a study of identical twins. Overall study results and limits: Zero-insertion results could be subject to partial confounding by invariant MAIT and iNKT cells.

The CDR3 runs to 18 residues. The J segment lost 1 base and the V segment lost 4 bases, leaving 8 bases of the junction unmatched. Germline-derived CDR1 and CDR2 are SGHRS and YFSETQ. Note on this clonotype: Its specificity is not known.

TCRdb redid the calling of the 5' RACE reads with MiXCR, one entry per CDR3 protein. The repertoire consists of about 890,000 distinct CDR3 sequences, with 9% to 15% occurring once and the leading ten covering around 1.6%. These data were also reused for a study on yellow fever vaccine responses in identical twins.

The source is a woman under 30 in good health. The rearrangement joins TRBV5-1 to TRBJ2-6; 10 nucleotides match TRBD1. Sample: PBMCs. CDR3 residues: CASSRDRGLQSGANVLTF. CDR3 in DNA: TGCGCCAGCAGCAGAGACAGGGGGCTCCAGTCTGGGGCCAACGTCCTGACTTTC.